This entry concerns a single T cell receptor (beta chain). Its antigen is unknown. Using immunoSEQ multiplex PCR, the repertoire was profiled, and TCRdb retains in-frame clones only, with some absent. The sample lists more than 150,000 clones, more than 75% occurring once. The data are from a study of T cell responses to AZD1222 COVID-19 vaccine. V was pared by 6 bases and J by 5 bases, with 8 bases of the junction left unmatched. Germline loops: CDR1 SGHTA, CDR2 FQGNSA. The CDR3 has 15 amino acids. Points from the study as a whole: The peak T cell response came first, and repertoires were sampled only after it.

Sequencing was performed on peripheral blood, taken 28 days after the second AZD1222 dose. This receptor was obtained from an adult who received the AZD1222 COVID-19 vaccine. The V gene is TRBV7-2, the J gene TRBJ1-1; 11 positions match TRBD1. CDR3 bases: TGTGCCAGCAGTTCTCGGACAGGGGGCGGAACTGAAGCTTTCTTT. Translating it yields CASSSRTGGGTEAFF.